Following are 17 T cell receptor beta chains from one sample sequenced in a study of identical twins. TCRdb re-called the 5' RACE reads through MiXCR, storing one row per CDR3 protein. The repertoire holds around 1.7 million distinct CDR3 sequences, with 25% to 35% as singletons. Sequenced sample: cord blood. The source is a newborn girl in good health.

The DNA of the CDR3 is TGCAGTGCTAGATGGGGAGGTGGAAACACCATATATTTT. This sequence encodes CSARWGGGNTIYF. V gene TRBV20-1 combines with J gene TRBJ1-3; D uncertain. This CDR3 region has 13 residues. In germline, CDR1 is DFQATT, CDR2 SNEGSKA (reference sequence). Trimming removed 2 bases from V and 3 bases from J, with 8 bases in between.

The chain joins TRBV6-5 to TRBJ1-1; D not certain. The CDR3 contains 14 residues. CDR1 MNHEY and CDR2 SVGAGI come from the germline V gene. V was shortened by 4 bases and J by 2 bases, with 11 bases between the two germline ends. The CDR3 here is CASSSPPDNTEAFF. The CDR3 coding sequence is TGTGCCAGCAGTTCGCCACCAGATAACACTGAAGCTTTCTTT.

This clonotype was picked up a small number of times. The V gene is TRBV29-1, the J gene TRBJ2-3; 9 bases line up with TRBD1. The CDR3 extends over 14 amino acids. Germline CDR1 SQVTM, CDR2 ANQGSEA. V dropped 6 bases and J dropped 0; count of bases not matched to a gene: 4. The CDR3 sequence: CSVLDRGSTDTQYF. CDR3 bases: TGCAGCGTCCTCGACAGGGGGAGCACAGATACGCAGTATTTT.

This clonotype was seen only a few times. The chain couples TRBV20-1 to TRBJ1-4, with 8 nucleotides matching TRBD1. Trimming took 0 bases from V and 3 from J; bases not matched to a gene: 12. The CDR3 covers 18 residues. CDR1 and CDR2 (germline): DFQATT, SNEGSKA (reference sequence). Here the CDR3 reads CSARDPTGVFRSNEKLFF. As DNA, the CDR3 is TGCAGTGCTAGAGATCCGACAGGGGTGTTTCGGTCTAATGAAAAACTGTTTTTT.

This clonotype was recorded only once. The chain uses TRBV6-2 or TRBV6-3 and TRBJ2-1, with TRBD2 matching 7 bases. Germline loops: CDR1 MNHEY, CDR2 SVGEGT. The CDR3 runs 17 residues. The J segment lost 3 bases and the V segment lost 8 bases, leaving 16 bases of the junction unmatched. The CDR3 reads CASGTLRGGDHYNEQFF. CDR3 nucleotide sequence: TGTGCCAGCGGGACCCTTCGGGGAGGGGACCACTACAATGAGCAGTTCTTC.

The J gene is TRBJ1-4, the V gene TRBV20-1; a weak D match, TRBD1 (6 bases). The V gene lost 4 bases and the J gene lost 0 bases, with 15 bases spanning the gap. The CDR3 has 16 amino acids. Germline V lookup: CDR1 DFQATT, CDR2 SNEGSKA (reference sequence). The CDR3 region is CSATGALFATNEKLFF. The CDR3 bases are TGCAGTGCTACAGGGGCCTTATTTGCAACTAATGAAAAACTGTTTTTT.

The CDR3 is CASRLRQGNEQFF. As DNA, the CDR3 is TGTGCCAGCAGACTCAGACAGGGCAATGAGCAGTTCTTC. This chain joins TRBV12-3 or TRBV12-4 and TRBJ2-1; 7 nucleotides match TRBD1. Trimming took 6 bases from V and 6 from J; bases not matched to a gene: 5. The CDR3 covers 13 residues.

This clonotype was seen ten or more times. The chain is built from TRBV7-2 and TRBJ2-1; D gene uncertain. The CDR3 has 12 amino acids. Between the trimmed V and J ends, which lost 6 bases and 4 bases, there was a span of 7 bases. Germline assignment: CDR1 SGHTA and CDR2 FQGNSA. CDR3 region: CASSSNYNEQFF. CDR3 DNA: TGTGCCAGCAGTTCCAATTACAATGAGCAGTTCTTC.

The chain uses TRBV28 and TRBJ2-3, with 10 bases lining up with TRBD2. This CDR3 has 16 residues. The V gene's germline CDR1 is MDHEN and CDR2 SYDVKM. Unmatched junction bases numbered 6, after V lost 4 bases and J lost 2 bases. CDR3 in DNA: TGTGCCAGCAGTTACCTAGCGGGGGCTACCACAGATACGCAGTATTTT. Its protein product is CASSYLAGATTDTQYF.

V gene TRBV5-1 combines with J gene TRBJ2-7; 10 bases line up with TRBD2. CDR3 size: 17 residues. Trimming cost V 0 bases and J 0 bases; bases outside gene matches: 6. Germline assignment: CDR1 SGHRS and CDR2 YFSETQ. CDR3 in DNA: TGCGCCAGCAGCTTGGACGGTCCTAGCGGGAGCTCCTACGAGCAGTACTTC. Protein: CASSLDGPSGSSYEQYF.

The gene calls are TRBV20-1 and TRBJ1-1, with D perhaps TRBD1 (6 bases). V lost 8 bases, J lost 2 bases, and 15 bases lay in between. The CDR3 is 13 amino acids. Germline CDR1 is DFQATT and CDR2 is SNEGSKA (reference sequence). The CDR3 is CSPRRGANTEAFF. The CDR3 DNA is TGCAGTCCCAGACGGGGGGCTAACACTGAAGCTTTCTTT.

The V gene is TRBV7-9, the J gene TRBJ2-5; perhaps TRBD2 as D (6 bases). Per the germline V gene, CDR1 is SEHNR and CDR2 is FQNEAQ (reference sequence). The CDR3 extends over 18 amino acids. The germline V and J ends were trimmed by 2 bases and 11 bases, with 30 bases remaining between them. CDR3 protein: CASSLSGGGKVGYDEQYF. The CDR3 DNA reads TGTGCCAGCAGCTTATCCGGAGGAGGGAAGGTGGGCTATGATGAGCAGTACTTC.

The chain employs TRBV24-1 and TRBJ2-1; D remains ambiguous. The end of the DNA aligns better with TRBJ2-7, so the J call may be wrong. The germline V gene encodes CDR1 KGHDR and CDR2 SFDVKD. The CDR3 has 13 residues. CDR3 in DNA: TGTGCCACCAGCGACCCCTCCTACAATGAGCAGTACTTC. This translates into CATSDPSYNEQYF.

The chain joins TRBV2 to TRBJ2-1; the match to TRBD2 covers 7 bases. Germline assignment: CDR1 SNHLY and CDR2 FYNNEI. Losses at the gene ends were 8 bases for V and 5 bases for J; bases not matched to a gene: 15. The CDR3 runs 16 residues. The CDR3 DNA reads TGTGCCAGCCAATACGATAGGACTAGATTGAACAATGAGCAGTTCTTC. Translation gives CASQYDRTRLNNEQFF. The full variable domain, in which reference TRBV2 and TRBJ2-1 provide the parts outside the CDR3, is EPEVTQTPSHQVTQMGQEVILRCVPISNHLYFYWYRQILGQKVEFLVSFYNNEISEKSEIFDDQFSVERPDGSNFTLKIRSTKLEDSAMYFCASQYDRTRLNNEQFFGPGTRLTVL.

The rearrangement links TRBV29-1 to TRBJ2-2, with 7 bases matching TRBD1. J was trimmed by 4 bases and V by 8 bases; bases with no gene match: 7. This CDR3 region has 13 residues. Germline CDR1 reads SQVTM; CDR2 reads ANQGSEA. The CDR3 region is CSKRTGGTGELFF. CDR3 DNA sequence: TGCAGCAAACGGACAGGCGGCACCGGGGAGCTGTTTTTT.

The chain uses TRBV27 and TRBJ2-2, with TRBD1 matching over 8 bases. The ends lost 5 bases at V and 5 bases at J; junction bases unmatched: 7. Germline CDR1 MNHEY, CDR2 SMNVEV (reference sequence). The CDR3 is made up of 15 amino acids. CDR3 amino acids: CASSLDRVRTGELFF. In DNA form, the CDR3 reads TGTGCCAGCAGTCTGGACAGGGTTCGGACCGGGGAGCTGTTTTTT.

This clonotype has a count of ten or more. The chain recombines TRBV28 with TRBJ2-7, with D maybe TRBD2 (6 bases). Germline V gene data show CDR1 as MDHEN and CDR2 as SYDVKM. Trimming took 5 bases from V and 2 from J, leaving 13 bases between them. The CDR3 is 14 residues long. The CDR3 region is CASSLRLVTYEQYF. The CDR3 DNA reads TGTGCCAGCAGTCTCCGACTAGTGACCTACGAGCAGTACTTC. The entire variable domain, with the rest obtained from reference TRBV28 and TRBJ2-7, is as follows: DVKVTQSSRYLVKRTGEKVFLECVQDMDHENMFWYRQDPGLGLRLIYFSYDVKMKEKGDIPEGYSVSREKKERFSLILESASTNQTSMYLCASSLRLVTYEQYFGPGTRLTVT.